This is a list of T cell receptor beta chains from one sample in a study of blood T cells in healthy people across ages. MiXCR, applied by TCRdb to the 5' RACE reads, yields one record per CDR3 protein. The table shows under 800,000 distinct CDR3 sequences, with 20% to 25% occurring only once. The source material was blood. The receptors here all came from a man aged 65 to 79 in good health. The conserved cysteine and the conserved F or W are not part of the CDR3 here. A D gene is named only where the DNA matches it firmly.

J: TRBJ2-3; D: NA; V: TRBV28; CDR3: ASTISTVTDTQY
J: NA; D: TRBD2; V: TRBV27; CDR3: ASSLSWEGVYEQY
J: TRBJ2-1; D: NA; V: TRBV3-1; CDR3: ASSQSLLQF
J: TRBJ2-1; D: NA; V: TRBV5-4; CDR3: ASSLARSTNNEQF
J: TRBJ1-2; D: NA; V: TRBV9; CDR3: ASSPGQLNYGYT
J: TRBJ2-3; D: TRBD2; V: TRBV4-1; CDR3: ASSPHHGGSTDTQY
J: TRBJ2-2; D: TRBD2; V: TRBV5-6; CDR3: ASSATSGSPPFPVWF
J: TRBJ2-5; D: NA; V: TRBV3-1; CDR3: ASSQVQETRY
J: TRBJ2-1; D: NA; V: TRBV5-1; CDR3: ASSEAGIGVEQF
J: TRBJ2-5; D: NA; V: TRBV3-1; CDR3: ASSRKRSQETQY
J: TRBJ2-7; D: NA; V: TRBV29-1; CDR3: SVEGSGSHEQY
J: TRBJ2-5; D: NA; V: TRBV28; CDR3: ANSQPKMVRETQY
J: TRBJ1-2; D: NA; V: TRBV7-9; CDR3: ASSLVSGGYT
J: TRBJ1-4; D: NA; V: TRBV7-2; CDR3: ASSLGVRTNEKLF
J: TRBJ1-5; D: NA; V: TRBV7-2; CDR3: ASSLAIDSNQPQH
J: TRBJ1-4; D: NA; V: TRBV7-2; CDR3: ASSPRANEKLF
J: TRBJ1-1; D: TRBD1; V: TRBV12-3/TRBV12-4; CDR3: ASSRPGTGADTEAF
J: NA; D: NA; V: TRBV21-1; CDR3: ASSKELDEQY
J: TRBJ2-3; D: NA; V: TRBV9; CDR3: ASSPLPMIADTQY
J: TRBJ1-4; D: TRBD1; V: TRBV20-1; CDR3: SATGANEKLF
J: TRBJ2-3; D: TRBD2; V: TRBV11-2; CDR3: ASSLVPGTSGRAGTDTQY
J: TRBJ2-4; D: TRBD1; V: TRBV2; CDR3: ASELTGGPKNIQY
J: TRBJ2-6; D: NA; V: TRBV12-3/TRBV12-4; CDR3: ASSLYPGNSGANVLT
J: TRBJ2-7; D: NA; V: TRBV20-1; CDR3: SARGDVYEQY
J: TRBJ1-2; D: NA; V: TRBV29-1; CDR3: SVQMEGFGYT
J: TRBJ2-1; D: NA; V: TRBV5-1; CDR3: ASSEGGQTSMGKF
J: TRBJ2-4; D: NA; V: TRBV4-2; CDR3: ASSQERHGTPPENIQY